A selection of T cell receptor beta chains follows, all from one sample in a study of blood T cell repertoires in COVID-19. Sequencing was performed with immunoSEQ multiplex PCR; in TCRdb, only in-frame clones are kept and a portion is missing. This sample has roughly 250,000 clones; 80% to 85% occur once, and the top ten carry approximately 14%. The sample comprised peripheral blood. These receptors came from a person between 65 and 79 years old with COVID-19, enrolled during active disease. The CDR3 runs from the conserved cysteine through the conserved F or W. The D gene is left open where the match is weak. Size values are once, few and many counts, or a class for expanded clones, and some rows have none.

j_call,v_call,d_call,clone_size,cdr3_nt,cdr3_aa
TRBJ2-2,TRBV19,TRBD2,NA,TGTGCCAGTAGTATCGGGGGGGCGGTCACCGGGGAGCTGTTTTTT,CASSIGGAVTGELFF
TRBJ2-1,TRBV7-9,TRBD2,NA,TGTGCCAGCAGCTCTCTAGCGGGGGCCAACAATGAGCAGTTCTTC,CASSSLAGANNEQFF
TRBJ2-7,TRBV4-3,NA,NA,TGCGCCAGCAGCCACGCCGGGGGATTAGGCTACGAGCAGTACTTC,CASSHAGGLGYEQYF
TRBJ2-7,TRBV11-3,NA,NA,TGTGCCAGCAGCTTAGGCCGGGGGAGCTCCTACGAGCAGTACTTC,CASSLGRGSSYEQYF
TRBJ2-1,TRBV4-3,NA,NA,TGCGCCAGCAGCCAAGAATTGTCTTATCGAGGCAATGAGCAGTTCTTC,CASSQELSYRGNEQFF
TRBJ2-3,TRBV5-4,TRBD2,NA,TGTGCCAGCAGCTCGACAAGCGGGAGAGGAGCAGATACGCAGTATTTT,CASSSTSGRGADTQYF
TRBJ1-3,TRBV19,NA,NA,TGTGCCAGTAGTATCGCTCCCGGGACACGCTCTGGAAACACCATATATTTT,CASSIAPGTRSGNTIYF
TRBJ1-6,TRBV14,NA,NA,TGTGCCAGCAGCCAAGAATTTCGGGAGGTCGTAGATTCACCCCTCCACTTT,CASSQEFREVVDSPLHF
TRBJ2-7,TRBV20-1,TRBD2,NA,TGCAGTGCTAGTAAGGAAGCGGGAGGGCCCGGGGTCGAGCAGTACTTC,CSASKEAGGPGVEQYF
TRBJ1-6,TRBV5-1,NA,NA,TGCGCCAGCAGCTTAAGGCAGGTTGGCTCACCCCTCCACTTT,CASSLRQVGSPLHF
TRBJ2-1,TRBV28,TRBD1,NA,TGTGCGGCAAGGACAGGGGTCCACGAGCAGTTCTTC,CAARTGVHEQFF
TRBJ2-1,TRBV19,NA,NA,TGTGCCAGTAGTATGCGGGATTCGTACAATGAGCAGTTCTTC,CASSMRDSYNEQFF
TRBJ1-1,TRBV7-9,TRBD1,NA,TGTGCCAGCAGCTTAGTAAGAGGGACAGGGTTGAACACTGAAGCTTTCTTT,CASSLVRGTGLNTEAFF
TRBJ2-4,TRBV5-4,TRBD2,NA,TGTGCCAGCAGCCCGGACCCTAGCGGGGTAGCCAAAAACATTCAGTACTTC,CASSPDPSGVAKNIQYF
TRBJ2-1,TRBV5-1,NA,NA,TGCGCCAGCAGCCCGACGGAGTACAATGAGCAGTTCTTC,CASSPTEYNEQFF
TRBJ2-5,TRBV3-1/TRBV3-2,NA,NA,TGTGCCAGCAGCATGCGGACAGCCGGGGTGACCCAGTACTTC,CASSMRTAGVTQYF
TRBJ1-1,TRBV7-2,TRBD1,NA,TGTGCCAGCAGCTTGTTGGACAGGGGGCCTGAAGCTTTCTTT,CASSLLDRGPEAFF
TRBJ1-1,TRBV7-2,NA,NA,TGTGCCAGCAGCTTAGATAGAGGCGAAGCTTTCTTT,CASSLDRGEAFF
TRBJ2-1,TRBV19,TRBD2,NA,TGTGCCAGTAGCCCCCGTGCGGGAGGGCCGGTTGGTGAGCAGTTCTTC,CASSPRAGGPVGEQFF
TRBJ1-6,TRBV7-3,NA,NA,TGTGCCAGCAGCCAACAGGGTCCCGGGTATAATTCACCCCTCCACTTT,CASSQQGPGYNSPLHF
TRBJ2-2,TRBV5-1,NA,NA,TGCGCCAGCAGACTCACCGGGGAGCTGTTTTTT,CASRLTGELFF
TRBJ2-2,TRBV5-1,NA,NA,TGCGCCAGCAGCTTTGGGGGGACGAACACCGGGGAGCTGTTTTTT,CASSFGGTNTGELFF
TRBJ1-5,TRBV19,NA,NA,TGTGCCAGTAGTTTCGGTGGTGCGAATCAGCCCCAGCATTTT,CASSFGGANQPQHF
TRBJ1-1,TRBV28,NA,NA,TGTGCCAGCAGCCCGGGCGAGGGAACCTTGAACACTGAAGCTTTCTTT,CASSPGEGTLNTEAFF
TRBJ1-5,TRBV30,NA,NA,TGTGCCTGGAGTGTACCGGGGAGGCGCCAGCCCCAGCATTTT,CAWSVPGRRQPQHF
TRBJ1-4,TRBV6-1,TRBD1,NA,TGTGCCAGCAGTGCCGCCGACTTCAGGGGGCGAAATGAAAAACTGTTTTTT,CASSAADFRGRNEKLFF
TRBJ1-1,TRBV18,NA,NA,TGTGCCAGCTCACCAGCCGGCCGGGTTCTGAACACTGAAGCTTTCTTT,CASSPAGRVLNTEAFF
TRBJ1-2,TRBV5-4,NA,NA,TGTGCCAGCAGCTTACCCCTCGGGAACGCCTATGGCTACACCTTC,CASSLPLGNAYGYTF
TRBJ1-6,TRBV6-5,TRBD1,NA,TGTGCCAGCAGTCCGCCCACAGGGGGATCACCCCTCCACTTT,CASSPPTGGSPLHF
TRBJ2-7,TRBV2,TRBD1,NA,TGTGCCAGCACACACGCCACAGGGGAAGTTCTCGTCGGCGAGCAGTACTTC,CASTHATGEVLVGEQYF
TRBJ2-5,TRBV15,NA,NA,TGTGCCACCAGCAGAGGGCGGTGGAATCCCCAAGAGACCCAGTACTTC,CATSRGRWNPQETQYF
TRBJ2-1,TRBV28,TRBD2,NA,TGTGCCAGCAGGACTAGCGGGGGCTACAATGAGCAGTTCTTC,CASRTSGGYNEQFF
TRBJ2-2,TRBV19,NA,NA,TGTGCCAGTAGGTTAGCGGCGAACACCGGGGAGCTGTTTTTT,CASRLAANTGELFF
TRBJ1-2,TRBV7-2,NA,once,TGTGCCAGCAGCTTAGATGGGGGCGGCTATGGCTACACCTTC,CASSLDGGGYGYTF
TRBJ1-5,TRBV5-8,TRBD1,NA,TGTGCCAGCAGCAGATACGGGACAGAGGATGGGGGCAATCAGCCCCAGCATTTT,CASSRYGTEDGGNQPQHF
TRBJ2-1,TRBV7-9,TRBD1,few,TGTGCCAGCAGCAGAACAGGGGTTCCATACAATGAGCAGTTCTTC,CASSRTGVPYNEQFF
TRBJ1-5,TRBV6-2/TRBV6-3,NA,few,TGTGCCAGCAGTTACTCGGTCGGTCGAGGCAATCAGCCCCAGCATTTT,CASSYSVGRGNQPQHF
TRBJ2-5,TRBV19,NA,NA,TGTGCCACCAAGGATGGAGGACCACAAGAGACCCAGTACTTC,CATKDGGPQETQYF
TRBJ2-2,TRBV4-3,NA,NA,TGCGCCAGCAGCCAAGCGGCAGGGATGAACACCGGGGAGCTGTTTTTT,CASSQAAGMNTGELFF
TRBJ1-4,TRBV9,NA,NA,TGTGCCAGCAGCGTCGGGGTTTCTAATGAAAAACTGTTTTTT,CASSVGVSNEKLFF